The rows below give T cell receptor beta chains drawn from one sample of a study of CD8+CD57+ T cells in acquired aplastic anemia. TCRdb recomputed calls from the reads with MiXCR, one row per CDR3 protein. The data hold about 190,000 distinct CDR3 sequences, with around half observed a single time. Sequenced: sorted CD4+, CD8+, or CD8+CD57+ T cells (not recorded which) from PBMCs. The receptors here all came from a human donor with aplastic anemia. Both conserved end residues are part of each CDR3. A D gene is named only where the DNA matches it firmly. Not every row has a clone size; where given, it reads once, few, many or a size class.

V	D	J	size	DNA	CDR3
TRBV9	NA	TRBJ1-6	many	TGTGCCAGCAGCGTTGAGGGCCAGAATTCACCCCTCCACTTT	CASSVEGQNSPLHF
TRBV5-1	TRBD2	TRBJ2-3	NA	TGCGCCAGCGCACCGGGACTAGCTTACAATGAGCAGTATTTT	CASAPGLAYNEQYF
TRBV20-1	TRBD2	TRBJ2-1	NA	TGCAGTGCTCAGGATACTAGCGGCTACAATGAGCAGTTCTTC	CSAQDTSGYNEQFF
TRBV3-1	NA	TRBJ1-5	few	TGTGCCAGCAGCCAAGATGCCAGTAGCAATCAGCCCCAGCATTTT	CASSQDASSNQPQHF
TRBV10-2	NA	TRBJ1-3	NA	TGCGCCAGCAGTGAGCAACCGGTGGACACCATATATTTT	CASSEQPVDTIYF
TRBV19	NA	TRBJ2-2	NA	TGTGCCAGTAGTATTCCCTTTGGTGGCGGGACCCCGAACACCGGGGAGCTGTTTTTT	CASSIPFGGGTPNTGELFF
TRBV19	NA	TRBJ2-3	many	TGTGCCAGCAGCCCCAGCACAGATACGCAGTATTTT	CASSPSTDTQYF
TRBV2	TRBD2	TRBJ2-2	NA	TGTGCCAGCAGTGAACTAGCGGGAGACACCGGGGAGCTGTTTTTT	CASSELAGDTGELFF
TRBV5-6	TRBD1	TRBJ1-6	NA	TGTGCCAGCAGCAAATTGGACAGGGATTATAATTCACCCCTCCACTTT	CASSKLDRDYNSPLHF
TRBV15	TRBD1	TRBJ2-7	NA	TGTGCCACCAGCAGAGACGGACAGGGCTACGAGCAGTACTTC	CATSRDGQGYEQYF
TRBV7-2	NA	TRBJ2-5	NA	TGTGCCAGCAGCGGACAGCAAGAGACCCAGTACTTC	CASSGQQETQYF
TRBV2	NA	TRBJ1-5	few	TGTGCCAGCAGTGCGGGGAGATACAATCAGCCCCAGCATTTT	CASSAGRYNQPQHF
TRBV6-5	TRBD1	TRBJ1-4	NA	TGTGCCAGCAGTTACTCAGGGACAGGGGGTGAAAAACTGTTTTTT	CASSYSGTGGEKLFF
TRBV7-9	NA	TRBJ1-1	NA	TGTGCCAGCACAGGGGCGATGAACACTGGAGCTTTCTTT	CASTGAMNTGAFF
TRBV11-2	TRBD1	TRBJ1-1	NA	TGTGCCAGCAGCTTTACAGGGGGTCAGGGCACTGAAGCTTTCTTT	CASSFTGGQGTEAFF
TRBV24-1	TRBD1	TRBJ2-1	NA	TGTGCCACCAGTCTCAGGGGGCGGGATGAGCAGTTCTTC	CATSLRGRDEQFF
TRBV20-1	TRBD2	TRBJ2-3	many	TGCAGTGTTGGACTAGCGGGAGTTATGGGCACAGATACGCAGTATTTT	CSVGLAGVMGTDTQYF
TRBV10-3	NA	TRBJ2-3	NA	TGTGCCATCAGTCCGGGTAGGCTCGACACAGATACGCAGTATTTT	CAISPGRLDTDTQYF
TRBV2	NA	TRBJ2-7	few	TGTGCCAGCAGTTCAGGGCCACAATACGAGCAGTACTTC	CASSSGPQYEQYF
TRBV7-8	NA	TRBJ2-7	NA	TGTGCCAGCAGCTTGGGACGGTGGGTCTACGAGCAGTACTTC	CASSLGRWVYEQYF
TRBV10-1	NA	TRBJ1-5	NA	TGCGCCAGCCCAAGAGGGCGGGTCCATAGCAATCAGCCCCAGCATTTT	CASPRGRVHSNQPQHF
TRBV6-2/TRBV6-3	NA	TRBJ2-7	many	TGTGCCAGCAGGCTCAGCTCCTACGAGCAGTACTTC	CASRLSSYEQYF
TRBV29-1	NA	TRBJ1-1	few	TGCAGCGTTGGAATGCTTGGGTGGAACACTGAAGCTTTCTTT	CSVGMLGWNTEAFF
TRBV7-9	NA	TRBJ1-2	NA	TGTGCCAGCAGCTTTCAGTATGGCTACACCTTC	CASSFQYGYTF
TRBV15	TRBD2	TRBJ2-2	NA	TGTGCCACCAGCAGACGGCGGGGGGCCAGTACCGGGGAGCTGTTTTTT	CATSRRRGASTGELFF
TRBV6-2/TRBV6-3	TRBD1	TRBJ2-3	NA	TGTGCCAGCAGTTTCTCTGGCAGGGGGCGCGGTACAGATACGCAGTATTTT	CASSFSGRGRGTDTQYF
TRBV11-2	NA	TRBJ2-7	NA	TGTGCCAGCAGCTCGCAGACCTACGAGCAGTACTTC	CASSSQTYEQYF
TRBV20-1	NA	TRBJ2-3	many	TGCAGTGCCCCCCCGGAGAGGGTTGGGACAGATACGCAGTATTTT	CSAPPERVGTDTQYF
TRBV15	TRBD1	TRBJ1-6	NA	TGTGCCACCAGCAACAGACAGGGGAATAATTCACCCCTCCACTTT	CATSNRQGNNSPLHF